This is a list of T cell receptor beta chains from one sample in a study of Graves' ophthalmopathy and Graves' hyperthyroidism. TCRdb redid the calling of the multiplex PCR reads with MiXCR, one entry per CDR3 protein. The sample lists approximately 330,000 distinct CDR3 sequences; roughly 16% were seen once. The source material was peripheral blood. Receptors originate from an adult man with Graves' ophthalmopathy. Both conserved end residues are part of each CDR3. D genes are given only for firm matches. Clone size is shown for a subset of rows, as once, few, many or a class of expanded clone.

>TRBJ1-2|many|NA|TRBV5-1
CASSLAGDYGYTF
TGCGCCAGCAGCTTGGCGGGGGACTATGGCTACACCTTC
>TRBJ1-2|few|TRBD1|TRBV6-1
CASTVTGGWYGYTF
TGTGCCAGCACCGTGACAGGGGGCTGGTATGGCTACACCTTC
>TRBJ2-7|many|TRBD1|TRBV5-1
CASSPTGGTHYEQYF
TGCGCCAGCAGCCCGACAGGGGGGACTCACTACGAGCAGTACTTC
>TRBJ1-5|many|NA|TRBV27
CASRPGRGSGPQHF
TGTGCCAGCAGACCCGGACGGGGATCAGGCCCCCAGCATTTT
>TRBJ2-7|NA|NA|TRBV6-1
CASSVASGGGKYEQYF
TGTGCCAGCAGTGTGGCTTCGGGTGGCGGGAAGTACGAGCAGTACTTC
>TRBJ2-7|many|NA|TRBV4-2
CASSRRERDFSEQYF
TGTGCCAGCAGCCGTAGAGAGCGAGACTTTTCCGAGCAGTACTTC
>TRBJ1-1|many|TRBD1|TRBV19
CASSATGDTEAFF
TGTGCCAGTAGCGCAACAGGGGACACTGAAGCTTTCTTT
>TRBJ1-1|many|NA|TRBV7-2
CASSLAPGVGTEAFF
TGTGCCAGCAGCTTAGCACCGGGGGTTGGTACTGAAGCTTTCTTT
>TRBJ1-2|many|NA|TRBV6-2/TRBV6-3
CASSRDTDYGYTF
TGTGCCAGCAGTCGGGACACGGACTATGGCTACACCTTC
>TRBJ2-5|many|TRBD1|TRBV24-1
CATSDFGTGEETQYF
TGTGCCACCAGTGATTTTGGGACAGGGGAAGAGACCCAGTACTTC
>TRBJ2-7|many|NA|TRBV19
CASSGLSSSYEQYF
TGTGCCAGTAGCGGTCTCTCTTCCTCCTACGAGCAGTACTTC
>TRBJ1-1|many|NA|TRBV27
CASSLLGGRAEAFF
TGTGCCAGCAGCCTATTGGGGGGAAGAGCTGAAGCTTTCTTT
>TRBJ1-1|many|NA|TRBV3-1
CASSQPTPGAEAFF
TGTGCCAGCAGCCAACCTACCCCGGGCGCTGAAGCTTTCTTT